One sample yielded the 16 T cell receptor beta chains listed below, sequenced in a study of T-cell memory formation after mild COVID-19. TCRdb ran MiXCR on the 5' RACE reads and lists one entry per CDR3 protein. The data hold about 200,000 distinct CDR3 sequences, with just over 9.5% observed a single time. Sequencing was done on a sample of PBMCs or a T cell subset sorted from them (not recorded which). Source of these receptors: a man aged 18 to 30 who had mild COVID-19 (a few samples of this study predate the infection). Cell type and time point are not known.

V gene TRBV7-2 combines with J gene TRBJ1-6, with 7 positions matching TRBD1. The ends lost 11 bases at V and 7 bases at J; junction bases unmatched: 8. CDR1 and CDR2 (germline): SGHTA, FQGNSA. The CDR3 extends over 13 amino acids. The CDR3 sequence: CAVAGTANSPLHF. The DNA for the CDR3 is TGTGCCGTCGCCGGGACAGCAAATTCACCCCTCCACTTT. The variable domain in full, completed from reference TRBV7-2 and TRBJ1-6, reads GAGVSQSPSNKVTEKGKDVELRCDPISGHTALYWYRQSLGQGLEFLIYFQGNSAPDKSGLPSDRFSAERTGGSVSTLTIQRTQQEDSAVYLCAVAGTANSPLHFGNGTRLTVT.

This chain joins TRBV5-1 and TRBJ1-1; D unresolved. CDR1 and CDR2 (germline): SGHRS, YFSETQ. Trimming removed 9 bases at V and 3 bases at J, with 6 bases between. The length of the CDR3 is 10 residues. The CDR3 DNA is TGCGCCATCGTGTACACTGAAGCTTTCTTT. Translating it yields CAIVYTEAFF.

The rearrangement joins TRBV6-1 to TRBJ2-5; TRBD1 or TRBD2 may be the D gene (5 bases each). This CDR3 has 13 amino acids. V was trimmed by 7 bases and J by 6 bases, leaving 15 bases between them. Germline V gives CDR1 MNHNS, CDR2 SASEGT. The CDR3 DNA sequence: TGTGCCAGCACCTGGGACCTGCGGCAGACCCAGTACTTC. This encodes CASTWDLRQTQYF.

The CDR3 protein is CASSSLIQYF. The CDR3 region has the DNA TGTGCCAGCAGCTCCCTCATTCAGTACTTC. The chain has TRBV21-1 and TRBJ2-4. TRBV21-1 is a pseudogene segment. This CDR3 is built from 10 residues.

The rearrangement uses TRBV10-3 and TRBJ2-5, with TRBD1 identical over 7 bases. The CDR3 consists of 14 residues. Per germline, CDR1 ENHRY and CDR2 SYGVKD. The J segment lost 3 bases and the V segment lost 3 bases, leaving 4 bases of the junction unmatched. In DNA form, the CDR3 reads TGTGCCATCAGTGAAGGGACAGCGGAAGAGACCCAGTACTTC. Protein product: CAISEGTAEETQYF.

The chain has TRBV18 and TRBJ1-1; D unresolved. V gave up 3 bases and J gave up 3 bases, with 8 bases separating them. Germline CDR1 and CDR2: KGHSH and LQKENI. CDR3 length equals 13 residues. In DNA form, the CDR3 reads TGTGCCAGCTCACCGCCTATTTACACTGAAGCTTTCTTT. Its translation is CASSPPIYTEAFF. Looking up the rest from reference TRBV18 and TRBJ1-1 gives the full variable domain: NAGVMQNPRHLVRRRGQEARLRCSPMKGHSHVYWYRQLPEEGLKFMVYLQKENIIDESGMPKERFSAEFPKEGPSILRIQQVVRGDSAAYFCASSPPIYTEAFFGQGTRLTVV.

This sequence joins TRBV10-2 and TRBJ2-7; 12 positions agree with TRBD2. Trimming at V came to 6 bases and at J to 2 bases, leaving 5 bases not matched to a gene. The length of the CDR3 is 15 residues. The germline V gene encodes CDR1 WSHSY and CDR2 SAAADI. CDR3 in amino acids: CASRKLAGGAYEQYF. CDR3 bases: TGCGCCAGCAGGAAACTAGCGGGGGGTGCCTACGAGCAGTACTTC.

Only a few counts were recorded for this clonotype. The chain has TRBV6-5 and TRBJ2-7; TRBD2 agrees at 13 bases. The V segment lost 5 bases and the J segment 6 bases; nucleotides outside the gene matches: 7. CDR1 is MNHEY and CDR2 is SVGAGI in the germline V gene. The CDR3 consists of 15 residues. Written as DNA, the CDR3 is TGTGCCAGCAGTCGCACTAGCGGGGGGGCCGGCGAGCAGTACGTC. Residues: CASSRTSGGAGEQYV.

This clonotype was recorded many times. The V call is TRBV10-3, the J call TRBJ1-5; D possibly corresponds to TRBD1 (6 bases). CDR1 is ENHRY and CDR2 is SYGVKD in the germline V gene. Trimming cost V 6 bases and J 4 bases, with 10 bases left between them. The CDR3 runs to 13 residues. Written as DNA, the CDR3 is TGTGCCATCAGACAGGGCCCTAATCAGCCCCAGCATTTT. It encodes CAIRQGPNQPQHF.

V is TRBV3-1 and J is TRBJ2-5; TRBD2 is a possible D gene (6 bases). CDR3 size: 11 residues. Germline-derived CDR1 and CDR2 are LGHDT and YNNKEL (reference sequence). The V end lost 8 bases, the J end lost 3 bases, and 7 bases lay between the germline ends. CDR3 coding DNA: TGTGCCAGCGGAGGGGAAGAGACCCAGTACTTC. This gives the protein CASGGEETQYF.

This clonotype was observed a handful of times. The chain links TRBV6-5 to TRBJ1-1; 7 bases fit TRBD1. J lost 6 bases, V lost 4 bases, and 8 bases had no gene match. CDR1 and CDR2 from the germline V gene are MNHEY and SVGAGI. The CDR3 extends over 14 amino acids. DNA for the CDR3: TGTGCCAGCAGTTCCCCACAGGGGTTCTCTGAAGCTTTCTTT. It codes for CASSSPQGFSEAFF.

This clonotype was found a few times. The CDR3 DNA reads as TGTGCCAGCAGTCCCCCACCCGGTCGGGTGACTGAAGCTTTCTTT. It codes for CASSPPPGRVTEAFF. This chain links TRBV6-2 or TRBV6-3 with TRBJ1-1, with no clear D. The V end lost 5 bases, the J end lost 5 bases, and 18 bases lay between the germline ends. Looked up from germline, CDR1 is MNHEY and CDR2 is SVGEGT. The CDR3 has 15 residues.

The chain joins TRBV5-1 to TRBJ1-2; D possibly corresponds to TRBD1 (6 bases). The CDR3 length is 15 residues. Trimming shortened V by 0 bases and J by 8 bases, and 17 bases separated the two germline ends. Per germline, CDR1 SGHRS and CDR2 YFSETQ. CDR3 bases: TGCGCCAGCAGCTTGGCGGTCAGGGGTTTGCAGGGCTACACCTTC. Its translation is CASSLAVRGLQGYTF.

In this sample, this clonotype turned up a few times. This chain uses TRBV20-1 with TRBJ1-1; a possible D gene is TRBD1 (6 bases). The length of the CDR3 is 11 residues. Trimming took 5 bases from V and 3 from J, leaving 7 bases between them. Germline V gene lookup returns CDR1 DFQATT and CDR2 SNEGSKA (reference sequence). As DNA, the CDR3 is TGCAGTGCTGGACAGTACACTGAAGCTTTCTTT. Translating gives CSAGQYTEAFF.

This clonotype appeared a few times. The gene calls are TRBV5-1 and TRBJ2-3; D possibly corresponds to TRBD1 (6 bases). V gave up 0 bases and J gave up 8 bases, with 22 bases separating them. The CDR3 length is 17 residues. Germline assignment: CDR1 SGHRS and CDR2 YFSETQ. The CDR3 reads CASSLVPGTPREGTQYF. The CDR3, as DNA: TGCGCCAGCAGCTTGGTACCGGGGACACCCCGAGAGGGTACGCAGTATTTT.

This clonotype was picked up many times. J is TRBJ1-1 and V is TRBV7-2; D perhaps matches TRBD1 (6 bases). CDR1 is SGHTA and CDR2 is FQGNSA in the germline V gene. This CDR3 spans 15 amino acids. Trimming pared 3 bases from V and 5 bases from J, leaving 16 bases between. For the CDR3, the DNA is TGTGCCAGCAGCTTCAGGGGCCCCAGTGGGACTGAAGCTTTCTTT. Its protein product is CASSFRGPSGTEAFF.